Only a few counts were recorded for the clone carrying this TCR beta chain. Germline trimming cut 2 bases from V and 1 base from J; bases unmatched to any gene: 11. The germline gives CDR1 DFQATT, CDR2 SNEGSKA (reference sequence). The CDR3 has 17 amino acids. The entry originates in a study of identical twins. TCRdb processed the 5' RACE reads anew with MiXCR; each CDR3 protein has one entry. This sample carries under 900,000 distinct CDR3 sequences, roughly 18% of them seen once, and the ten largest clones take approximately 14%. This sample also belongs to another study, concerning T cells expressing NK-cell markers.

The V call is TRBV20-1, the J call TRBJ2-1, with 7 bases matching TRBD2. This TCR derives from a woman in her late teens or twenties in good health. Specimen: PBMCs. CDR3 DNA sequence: TGCAGTGCTAGATCGGGGGAGGGACGCCAATCCTACAATGAGCAGTTCTTC. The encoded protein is CSARSGEGRQSYNEQFF.